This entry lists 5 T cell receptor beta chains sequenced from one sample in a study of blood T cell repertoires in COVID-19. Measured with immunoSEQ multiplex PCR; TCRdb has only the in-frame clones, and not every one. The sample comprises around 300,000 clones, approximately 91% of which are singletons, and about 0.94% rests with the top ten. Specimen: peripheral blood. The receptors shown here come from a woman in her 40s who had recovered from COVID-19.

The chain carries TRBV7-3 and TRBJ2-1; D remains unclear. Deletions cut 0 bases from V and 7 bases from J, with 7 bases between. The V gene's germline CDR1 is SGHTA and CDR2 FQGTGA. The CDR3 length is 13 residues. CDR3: CASSLTSVNEQFF. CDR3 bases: TGTGCCAGCAGCTTAACGTCGGTAAATGAGCAGTTCTTC. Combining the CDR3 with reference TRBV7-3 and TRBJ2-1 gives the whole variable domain GAGVSQTPSNKVTEKGKYVELRCDPISGHTALYWYRQSLGQGPEFLIYFQGTGAADDSGLPNDRFFAVRPEGSVSTLKIQRTERGDSAVYLCASSLTSVNEQFFGPGTRLTVL.

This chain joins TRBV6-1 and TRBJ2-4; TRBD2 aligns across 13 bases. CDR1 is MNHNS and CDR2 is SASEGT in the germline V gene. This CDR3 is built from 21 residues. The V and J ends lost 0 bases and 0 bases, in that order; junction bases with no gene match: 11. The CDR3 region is CASSEALTSGRAEIAKNIQYF. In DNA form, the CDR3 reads TGTGCCAGCAGTGAAGCCCTAACTAGCGGGAGGGCCGAGATAGCCAAAAACATTCAGTACTTC.

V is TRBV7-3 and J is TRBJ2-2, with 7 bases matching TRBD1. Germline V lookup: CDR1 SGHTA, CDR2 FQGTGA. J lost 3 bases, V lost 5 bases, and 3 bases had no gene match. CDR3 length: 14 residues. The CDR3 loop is CASSRDRDTGELFF. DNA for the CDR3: TGTGCCAGCAGCCGGGACAGAGACACCGGGGAGCTGTTTTTT.

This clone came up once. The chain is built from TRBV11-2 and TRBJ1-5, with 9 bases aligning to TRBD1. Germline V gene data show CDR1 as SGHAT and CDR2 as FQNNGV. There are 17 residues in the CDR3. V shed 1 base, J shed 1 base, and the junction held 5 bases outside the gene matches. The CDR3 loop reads CASSLVRDRVSNQPQHF. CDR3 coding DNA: TGTGCCAGCAGCTTAGTGAGGGACAGGGTCAGCAATCAGCCCCAGCATTTT.

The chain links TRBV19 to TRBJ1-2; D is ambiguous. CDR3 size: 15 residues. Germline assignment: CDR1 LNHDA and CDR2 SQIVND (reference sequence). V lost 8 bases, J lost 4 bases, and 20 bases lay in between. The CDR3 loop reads CASGQWHATSYGYTF. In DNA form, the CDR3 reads TGTGCCAGTGGGCAGTGGCACGCAACTTCCTATGGCTACACCTTC. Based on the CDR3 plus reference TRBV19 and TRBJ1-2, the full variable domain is DGGITQSPKYLFRKEGQNVTLSCEQNLNHDAMYWYRQDPGQGLRLIYYSQIVNDFQKGDIAEGYSVSREKKESFPLTVTSAQKNPTAFYLCASGQWHATSYGYTFGSGTRLTVV.